The rows below give T cell receptor beta chains drawn from one sample of a study of lymphopenia after photon versus proton radiotherapy. Repertoires were generated with immunoSEQ multiplex PCR, while TCRdb's copy carries only in-frame clones and drops some. Of about 22,000 clones listed, 85% to 90% are singletons. The starting material was peripheral blood, obtained from a patient treated with proton-based radiotherapy. The receptors stem from an elderly man with esophageal cancer. Both conserved end residues are part of each CDR3. Each record gives: D gene, J gene, V gene, clone size, CDR3 DNA, CDR3 protein. The D gene is left open where the match is weak. A clone size is listed for some rows: how often the clone was seen (once, few, many), or a class if it is expanded.

d_call: NA; j_call: TRBJ2-7; v_call: TRBV11-2; clone_size: NA; cdr3_nt: TGTGCCAGCAGCCCCAACGGGGGCGTCGAGCAGTACTTC; cdr3_aa: CASSPNGGVEQYF
d_call: NA; j_call: TRBJ1-1; v_call: TRBV5-6; clone_size: NA; cdr3_nt: TGTGCCAGCAGCTTGGCCGGGGCAGTCGTGTACACTGAAGCTTTCTTT; cdr3_aa: CASSLAGAVVYTEAFF
d_call: NA; j_call: TRBJ2-7; v_call: TRBV6-1; clone_size: NA; cdr3_nt: TGTGCCAGCAGCGATTACTACGAGCAGTACTTC; cdr3_aa: CASSDYYEQYF
d_call: TRBD2; j_call: TRBJ2-1; v_call: TRBV27; clone_size: NA; cdr3_nt: TGTGCCAGCAGCCCAGACCCGCGACTAGCGTTTTTCGTTAAGTTCTTC; cdr3_aa: CASSPDPRLAFFVKFF
d_call: TRBD1; j_call: TRBJ1-2; v_call: TRBV18; clone_size: NA; cdr3_nt: TGTGCCAGCTCAATGGGACAGGGAGGAAGCAACTATGGCTACACCTTC; cdr3_aa: CASSMGQGGSNYGYTF
d_call: NA; j_call: TRBJ1-4; v_call: TRBV6-6; clone_size: NA; cdr3_nt: TGTGCCAGCAGTAGCCCAGGCGACCTAGGGGAAAAACTGTTTTTT; cdr3_aa: CASSSPGDLGEKLFF
d_call: NA; j_call: TRBJ2-2; v_call: TRBV10-3; clone_size: NA; cdr3_nt: TGTGCCATCAGTGATCGGACCGCGAACACCGGGGAGCTGTTTTTT; cdr3_aa: CAISDRTANTGELFF
d_call: NA; j_call: TRBJ1-1; v_call: TRBV2; clone_size: NA; cdr3_nt: TGTGCCAGCAGTGACGTCAGCTTGAACACTGAAGCTTTCTTT; cdr3_aa: CASSDVSLNTEAFF
d_call: TRBD1; j_call: TRBJ1-2; v_call: TRBV29-1; clone_size: NA; cdr3_nt: TGCAGCGTCACAGGGGGGGACTATGGCTACACCTTC; cdr3_aa: CSVTGGDYGYTF
d_call: NA; j_call: TRBJ2-2; v_call: TRBV19; clone_size: NA; cdr3_nt: TGTGCCAGTAGGAACACCGGGGAGCTGTTTTTT; cdr3_aa: CASRNTGELFF
d_call: NA; j_call: TRBJ1-3; v_call: TRBV6-6; clone_size: NA; cdr3_nt: TGTGCCAGCAGTTACGACGAGGGGTGGAACACCATATATTTT; cdr3_aa: CASSYDEGWNTIYF
d_call: NA; j_call: TRBJ2-5; v_call: TRBV18; clone_size: NA; cdr3_nt: TGTGCCAGCTCACCAACAGCATACCAAGAGACCCAGTACTTC; cdr3_aa: CASSPTAYQETQYF
d_call: NA; j_call: TRBJ1-1; v_call: TRBV7-2; clone_size: few; cdr3_nt: TGTGCCAGCAGCCCCACAAGTGGTGGGGACACTGAAGCTTTCTTT; cdr3_aa: CASSPTSGGDTEAFF
d_call: NA; j_call: TRBJ2-1; v_call: TRBV6-7; clone_size: NA; cdr3_nt: TGTGCCAGCAGTTACTCGATGGGCAGGGGAGGGTACAATGAGCAGTTCTTC; cdr3_aa: CASSYSMGRGGYNEQFF
d_call: NA; j_call: TRBJ2-3; v_call: TRBV9; clone_size: NA; cdr3_nt: TGTGCCAGCAGCACAAATCTAGGGGGCACAGATACGCAGTATTTT; cdr3_aa: CASSTNLGGTDTQYF
d_call: NA; j_call: TRBJ1-3; v_call: TRBV29-1; clone_size: NA; cdr3_nt: TGCAGCGTTGAACCAAGGGGCTTTGGAAACACCATATATTTT; cdr3_aa: CSVEPRGFGNTIYF
d_call: NA; j_call: TRBJ2-4; v_call: TRBV7-2; clone_size: NA; cdr3_nt: TGTGCCAGCAGCCCATGGGACATTGGGGTTCAGTACTTC; cdr3_aa: CASSPWDIGVQYF
d_call: TRBD1; j_call: TRBJ1-5; v_call: TRBV27; clone_size: few; cdr3_nt: TGTGCCAGCAGTGACAACCCCGGGACAGGGGGCAAATATAGCAATCAGCCCCAGCATTTT; cdr3_aa: CASSDNPGTGGKYSNQPQHF
d_call: TRBD2; j_call: TRBJ2-7; v_call: TRBV29-1; clone_size: NA; cdr3_nt: TGCAGCGCTAAAAGCGGGAGAGATTACGAGCAGTACTTC; cdr3_aa: CSAKSGRDYEQYF
d_call: NA; j_call: TRBJ2-2; v_call: TRBV5-1; clone_size: NA; cdr3_nt: TGCGCCAGCAGCTTGTTTGGGCAGACGAACACCGGGGAGCTGTTTTTT; cdr3_aa: CASSLFGQTNTGELFF
d_call: TRBD2; j_call: TRBJ2-1; v_call: TRBV27; clone_size: few; cdr3_nt: TGTGCCAGCAGTTACATCGGGAGGGGGGCCTCCTACAATGAGCAGTTCTTC; cdr3_aa: CASSYIGRGASYNEQFF
d_call: TRBD1; j_call: TRBJ2-3; v_call: TRBV13; clone_size: NA; cdr3_nt: TGTGCCAGCAGCACTCGGACAGGGTGGACAGATACGCAGTATTTT; cdr3_aa: CASSTRTGWTDTQYF
d_call: NA; j_call: TRBJ2-7; v_call: TRBV5-1; clone_size: NA; cdr3_nt: TGCGCCAGCAGCGTCCGGACCGACTCCTACGAGCAGTACTTC; cdr3_aa: CASSVRTDSYEQYF
d_call: TRBD1; j_call: TRBJ2-1; v_call: TRBV19; clone_size: NA; cdr3_nt: TGTGCCACCAGGGACAGGACTACCTACAATGAGCAGTTCTTC; cdr3_aa: CATRDRTTYNEQFF
d_call: NA; j_call: TRBJ1-1; v_call: TRBV19; clone_size: NA; cdr3_nt: TGTGCCAGTTCTATTTGGGGGGGTGCTGAAGCTTTCTTT; cdr3_aa: CASSIWGGAEAFF
d_call: NA; j_call: TRBJ2-2; v_call: TRBV18; clone_size: NA; cdr3_nt: TGTGCCAGCTCACCCGACCTGACCGGGGAGCTGTTTTTT; cdr3_aa: CASSPDLTGELFF